This T cell receptor (beta chain) was observed in a study of OX40 agonist ivuxolimab in advanced cancers. Profiled with immunoSEQ multiplex PCR; TCRdb holds only in-frame clones, not every one. Here the sample spans 20,000 to 25,000 clones, around 84% being singletons. The source of this sequence is an adult with an advanced solid tumor such as melanoma, head and neck, liver or kidney cancer. This sample comprised CD4+ or CD8+ T cells sorted from blood, obtained in a trial of the OX40 agonist ivuxolimab.

CDR3 DNA sequence: TGTGCTAGTGGTTTGGTACCCTGGCGCGAAAAACTGTTTTTT. Protein product: CASGLVPWREKLFF. The chain is built from TRBV12-5 and TRBJ1-4; D remains unclear. There are 14 residues in the CDR3. V shed 0 bases and J shed 8 bases, with 10 bases lying between them. CDR1 and CDR2 from the germline V gene are LGHNT and FRNRAP. The full variable domain, its missing parts supplied by reference TRBV12-5 and TRBJ1-4, is DARVTQTPRHKVTEMGQEVTMRCQPILGHNTVFWYRQTMMQGLELLAYFRNRAPLDDSGMPKDRFSAEMPDATLATLKIQPSEPRDSAVYFCASGLVPWREKLFFGSGTQLSVL.